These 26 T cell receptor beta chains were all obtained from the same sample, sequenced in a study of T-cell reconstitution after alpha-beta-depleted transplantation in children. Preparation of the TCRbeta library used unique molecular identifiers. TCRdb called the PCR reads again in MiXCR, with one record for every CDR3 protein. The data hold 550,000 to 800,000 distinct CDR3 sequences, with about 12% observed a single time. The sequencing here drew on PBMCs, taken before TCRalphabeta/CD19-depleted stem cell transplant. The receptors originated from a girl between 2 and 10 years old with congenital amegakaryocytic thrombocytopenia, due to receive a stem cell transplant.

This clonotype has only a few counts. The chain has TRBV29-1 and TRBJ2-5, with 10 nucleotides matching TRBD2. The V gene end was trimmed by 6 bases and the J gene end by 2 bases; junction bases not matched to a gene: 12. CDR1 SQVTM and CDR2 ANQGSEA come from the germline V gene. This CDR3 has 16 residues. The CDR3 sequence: CSVPASAGGGQETQYF. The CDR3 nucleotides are TGCAGCGTCCCAGCGTCAGCGGGAGGGGGGCAAGAGACCCAGTACTTC.

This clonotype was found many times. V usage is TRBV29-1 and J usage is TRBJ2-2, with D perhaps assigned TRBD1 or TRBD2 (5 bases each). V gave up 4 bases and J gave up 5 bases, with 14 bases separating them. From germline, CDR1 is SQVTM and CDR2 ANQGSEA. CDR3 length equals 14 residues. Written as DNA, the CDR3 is TGCAGCGTTGGGGGGAGTATTGAAACCGGGGAGCTGTTTTTT. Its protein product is CSVGGSIETGELFF.

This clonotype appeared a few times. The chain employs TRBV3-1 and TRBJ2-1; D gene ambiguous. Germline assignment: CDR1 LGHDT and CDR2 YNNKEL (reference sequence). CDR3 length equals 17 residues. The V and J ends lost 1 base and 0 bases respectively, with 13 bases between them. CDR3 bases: TGTGCCAGCAGCCAAGTCTTTTCAACCCGCTCCTACAATGAGCAGTTCTTC. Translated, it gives CASSQVFSTRSYNEQFF.

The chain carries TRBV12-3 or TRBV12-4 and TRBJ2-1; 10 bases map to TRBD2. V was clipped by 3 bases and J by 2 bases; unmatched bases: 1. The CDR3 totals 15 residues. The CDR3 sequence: CASSFLAGAYNEQFF. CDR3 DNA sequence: TGTGCCAGCAGTTTTCTAGCGGGAGCCTACAATGAGCAGTTCTTC.

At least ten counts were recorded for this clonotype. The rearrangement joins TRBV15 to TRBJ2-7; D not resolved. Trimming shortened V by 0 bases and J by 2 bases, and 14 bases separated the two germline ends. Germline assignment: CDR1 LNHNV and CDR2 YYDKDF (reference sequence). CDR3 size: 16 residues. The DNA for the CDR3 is TGTGCCACCAGCAGAGATTGGGCTCTCTTCCCCTACGAGCAGTACTTC. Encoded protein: CATSRDWALFPYEQYF.

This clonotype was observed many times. CDR3 loop: CSARDGQGDPGYTF. The DNA for the CDR3 is TGCAGTGCTAGAGACGGACAGGGAGATCCCGGCTACACCTTC. The chain links TRBV20-1 to TRBJ1-2; TRBD1 agrees at 8 bases. The CDR3 extends over 14 amino acids. Germline CDR1 DFQATT, CDR2 SNEGSKA (reference sequence). Trimming removed 0 bases from V and 8 bases from J; junction bases left unmatched: 8.

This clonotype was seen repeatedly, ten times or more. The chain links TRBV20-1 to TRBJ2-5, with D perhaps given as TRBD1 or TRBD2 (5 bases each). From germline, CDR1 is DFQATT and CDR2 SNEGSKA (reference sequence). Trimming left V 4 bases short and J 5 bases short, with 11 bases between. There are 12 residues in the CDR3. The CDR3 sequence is CSATTGGETQYF. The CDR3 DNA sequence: TGCAGTGCTACAACAGGCGGGGAGACCCAGTACTTC.

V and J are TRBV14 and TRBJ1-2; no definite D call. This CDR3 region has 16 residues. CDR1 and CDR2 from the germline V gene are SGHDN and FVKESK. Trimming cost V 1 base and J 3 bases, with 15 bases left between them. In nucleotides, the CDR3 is TGTGCCAGCAGCCAAGCGATCGGGAATTTTGACTATGGCTACACCTTC. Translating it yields CASSQAIGNFDYGYTF.

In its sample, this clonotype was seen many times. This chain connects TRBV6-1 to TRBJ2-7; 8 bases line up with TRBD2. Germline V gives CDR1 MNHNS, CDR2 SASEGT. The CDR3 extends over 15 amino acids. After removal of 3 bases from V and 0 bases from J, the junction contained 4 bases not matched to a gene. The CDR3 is CASSDPGLDSYEQYF. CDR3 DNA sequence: TGTGCCAGCAGTGACCCGGGACTAGACTCCTACGAGCAGTACTTC.

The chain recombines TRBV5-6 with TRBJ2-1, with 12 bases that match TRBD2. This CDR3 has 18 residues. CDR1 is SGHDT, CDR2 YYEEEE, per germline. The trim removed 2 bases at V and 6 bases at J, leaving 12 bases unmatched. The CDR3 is CASSLVQGLAGGGNEQFF. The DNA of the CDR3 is TGTGCCAGCAGCTTAGTCCAGGGACTAGCGGGTGGAGGCAATGAGCAGTTCTTC. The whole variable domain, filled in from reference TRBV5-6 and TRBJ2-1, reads DAGVTQSPTHLIKTRGQQVTLRCSPKSGHDTVSWYQQALGQGPQFIFQYYEEEERQRGNFPDRFSGHQFPNYSSELNVNALLLGDSALYLCASSLVQGLAGGGNEQFFGPGTRLTVL.

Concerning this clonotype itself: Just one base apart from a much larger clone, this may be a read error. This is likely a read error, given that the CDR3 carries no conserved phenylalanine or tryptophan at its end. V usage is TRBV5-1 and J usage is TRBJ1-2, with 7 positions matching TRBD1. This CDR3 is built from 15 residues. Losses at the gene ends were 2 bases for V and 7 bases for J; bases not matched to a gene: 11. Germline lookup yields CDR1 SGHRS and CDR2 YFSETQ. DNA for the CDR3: TGCGCCAGCAGCTTAACCTCCGGGACAGTGTTTGGCTACACCATC. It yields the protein CASSLTSGTVFGYTI.

The CDR3 reads CASSFRGVDEQFF. CDR3 coding DNA: TGCGCCAGCAGCTTTAGGGGGGTTGATGAGCAGTTCTTC. The chain carries TRBV5-1 and TRBJ2-1; D may be TRBD1 or TRBD2 (6 bases each). Between the trimmed V and J ends, which lost 2 bases and 8 bases, there was a span of 11 bases. Germline CDR1 reads SGHRS; CDR2 reads YFSETQ. The CDR3 spans 13 residues.

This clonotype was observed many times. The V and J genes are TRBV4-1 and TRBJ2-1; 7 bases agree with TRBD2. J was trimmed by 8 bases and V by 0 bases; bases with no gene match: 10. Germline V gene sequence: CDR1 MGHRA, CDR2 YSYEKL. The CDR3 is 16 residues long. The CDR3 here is CASSQDTSAVRDEQFF. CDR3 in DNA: TGCGCCAGCAGCCAAGATACTAGCGCAGTAAGGGATGAGCAGTTCTTC.

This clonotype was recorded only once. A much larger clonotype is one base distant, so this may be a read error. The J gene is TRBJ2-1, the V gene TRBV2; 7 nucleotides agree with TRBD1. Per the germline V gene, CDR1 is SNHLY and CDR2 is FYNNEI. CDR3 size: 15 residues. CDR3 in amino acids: CVSSERQGDYNEQFF. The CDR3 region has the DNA TGTGTCAGCAGTGAAAGACAGGGAGACTACAATGAGCAGTTCTTC.

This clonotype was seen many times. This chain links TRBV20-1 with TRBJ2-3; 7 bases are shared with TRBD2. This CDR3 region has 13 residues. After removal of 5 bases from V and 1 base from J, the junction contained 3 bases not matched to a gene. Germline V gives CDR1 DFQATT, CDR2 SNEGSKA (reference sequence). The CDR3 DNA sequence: TGCAGTGCTGGGGGGAGGGGCACAGATACGCAGTATTTT. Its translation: CSAGGRGTDTQYF.

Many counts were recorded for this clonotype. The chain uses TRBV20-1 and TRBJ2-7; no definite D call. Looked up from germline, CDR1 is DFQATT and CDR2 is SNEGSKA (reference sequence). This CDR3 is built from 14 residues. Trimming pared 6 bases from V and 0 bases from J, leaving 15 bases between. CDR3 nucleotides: TGCAGTGCAGCCTATAGAGGTAGCTCCTACGAGCAGTACTTC. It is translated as CSAAYRGSSYEQYF.

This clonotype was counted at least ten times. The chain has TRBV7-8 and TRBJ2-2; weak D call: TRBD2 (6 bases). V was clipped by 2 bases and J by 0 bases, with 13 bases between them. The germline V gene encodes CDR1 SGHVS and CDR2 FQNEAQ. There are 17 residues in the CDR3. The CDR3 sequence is CASSLRGLHANTGELFF. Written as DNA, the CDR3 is TGTGCCAGCAGCTTAAGGGGACTCCACGCGAACACCGGGGAGCTGTTTTTT.

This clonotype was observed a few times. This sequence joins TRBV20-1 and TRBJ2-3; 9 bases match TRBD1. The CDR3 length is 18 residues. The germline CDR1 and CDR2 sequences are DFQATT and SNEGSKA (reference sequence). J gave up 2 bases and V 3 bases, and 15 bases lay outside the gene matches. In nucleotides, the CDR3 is TGCAGTGCTAGGGACCAATTACAGGGGGCAGACTTCACAGATACGCAGTATTTT. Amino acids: CSARDQLQGADFTDTQYF.

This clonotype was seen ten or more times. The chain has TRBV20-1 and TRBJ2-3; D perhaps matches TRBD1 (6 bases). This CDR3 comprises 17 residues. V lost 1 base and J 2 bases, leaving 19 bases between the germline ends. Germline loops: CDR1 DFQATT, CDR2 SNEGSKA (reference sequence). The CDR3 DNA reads TGCAGTGCTAGAGGTCTGCGGCAGGGGCTTTACACAGATACGCAGTATTTT. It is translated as CSARGLRQGLYTDTQYF.

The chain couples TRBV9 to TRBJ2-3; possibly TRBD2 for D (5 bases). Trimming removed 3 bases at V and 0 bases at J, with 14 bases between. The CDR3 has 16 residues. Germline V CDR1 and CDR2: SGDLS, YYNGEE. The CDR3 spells CASSAGRGPSTDTQYF. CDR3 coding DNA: TGTGCCAGCAGCGCCGGCCGGGGTCCTAGCACAGATACGCAGTATTTT.

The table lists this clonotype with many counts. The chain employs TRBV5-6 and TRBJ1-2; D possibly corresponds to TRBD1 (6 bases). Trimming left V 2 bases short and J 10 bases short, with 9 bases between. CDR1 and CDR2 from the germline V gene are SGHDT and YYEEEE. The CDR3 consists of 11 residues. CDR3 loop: CASSFRDIYTF. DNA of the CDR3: TGTGCCAGCAGCTTCCGGGACATCTACACCTTC.

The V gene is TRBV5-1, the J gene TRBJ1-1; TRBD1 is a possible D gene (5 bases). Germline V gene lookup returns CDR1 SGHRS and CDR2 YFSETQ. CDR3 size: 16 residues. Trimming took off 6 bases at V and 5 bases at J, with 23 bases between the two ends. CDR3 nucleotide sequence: TGCGCCAGCAATAGGGGATACGAGCTAGGGGAAACTGAAGCTTTCTTT. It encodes CASNRGYELGETEAFF.

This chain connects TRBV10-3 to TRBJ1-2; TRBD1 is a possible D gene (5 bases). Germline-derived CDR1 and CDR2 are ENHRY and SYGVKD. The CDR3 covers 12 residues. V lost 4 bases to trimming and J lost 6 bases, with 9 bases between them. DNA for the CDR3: TGTGCCATCAGTGCCTCGGGGGATGGCTACACCTTC. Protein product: CAISASGDGYTF.

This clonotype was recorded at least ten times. CDR3 DNA sequence: TGTGCCAGCAGCTTAGGGGCTAGCGAGACAGAGACCCAGTACTTC. It yields the protein CASSLGASETETQYF. The chain has TRBV7-8 and TRBJ2-5; maybe TRBD2 (6 bases). V was trimmed by 1 base and J by 4 bases, leaving 13 bases between them. The germline gives CDR1 SGHVS, CDR2 FQNEAQ. This CDR3 is 15 amino acids long.

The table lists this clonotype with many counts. The DNA for the CDR3 is TGTGCCAGCAGTTTACAGGGCAGGAGTTACGAGCAGTACTTC. This gives the protein CASSLQGRSYEQYF. The V and J genes are TRBV12-3 or TRBV12-4 and TRBJ2-7; the D gene is possibly TRBD1 (5 bases). The CDR3 covers 14 residues. Trimming removed 2 bases at V and 4 bases at J, with 12 bases between.

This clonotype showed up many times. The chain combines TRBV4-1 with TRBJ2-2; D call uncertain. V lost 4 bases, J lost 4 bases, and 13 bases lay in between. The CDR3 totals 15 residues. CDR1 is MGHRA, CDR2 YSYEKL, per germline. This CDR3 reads CASSLLPPGTGELFF. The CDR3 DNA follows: TGCGCCAGCAGCCTCCTTCCTCCGGGCACCGGGGAGCTGTTTTTT.